This TCR beta chain is drawn from a study of T cell repertoires in cytomegalovirus infection. Study at large: Both CMV infection and a matching HLA type were indicated by public TCR beta signatures. General observations from the study: Dominating the ex vivo response were TCR beta clonotypes that were CMV-specific and HLA-C-restricted.

Each CDR3 protein gets one entry after TCRdb re-called the reads with MiXCR. The top ten hold 5.5% to 6.5% of the sample, which has hundreds of thousands of distinct CDR3 sequences, around 6.4% seen once. The CDR3 sequence is 13 residues long. V lost 7 bases and J lost 9, with 16 bases in between. CDR1 MNHEY and CDR2 SVGAGI come from the germline V gene. This clonotype occurred a few times. Its antigen is not identified. This clonotype originated in a human donor in good health (CMV status not recorded). Some clones in this sample may be carry-over from other donors' samples. This sequence joins TRBV6-5 and TRBJ2-1, with a possible D match to TRBD2 (6 bases). The specimen sequenced was PBMCs. Here the CDR3 reads CASTPRERIEQFF. CDR3 DNA sequence: TGTGCCAGCACCCCCCGGGAGAGAATTGAGCAGTTCTTC.